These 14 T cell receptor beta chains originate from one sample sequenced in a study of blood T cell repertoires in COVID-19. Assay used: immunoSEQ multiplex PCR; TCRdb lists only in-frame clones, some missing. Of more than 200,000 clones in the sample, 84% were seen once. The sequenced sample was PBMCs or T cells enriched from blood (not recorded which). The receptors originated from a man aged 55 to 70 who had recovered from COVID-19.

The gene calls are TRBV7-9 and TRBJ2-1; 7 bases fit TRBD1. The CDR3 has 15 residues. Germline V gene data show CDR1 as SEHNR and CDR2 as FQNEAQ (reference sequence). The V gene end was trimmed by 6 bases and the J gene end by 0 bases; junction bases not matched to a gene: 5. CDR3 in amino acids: CASREGASSYNEQFF. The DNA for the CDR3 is TGTGCCAGCAGAGAGGGGGCTAGCTCCTACAATGAGCAGTTCTTC.

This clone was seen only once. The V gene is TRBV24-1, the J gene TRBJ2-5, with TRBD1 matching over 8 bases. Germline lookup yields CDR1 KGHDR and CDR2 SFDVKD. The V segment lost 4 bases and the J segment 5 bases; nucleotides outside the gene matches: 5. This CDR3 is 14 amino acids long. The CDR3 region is CATSDTRTGETQYF. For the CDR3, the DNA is TGTGCCACCAGTGACACCCGGACAGGGGAGACCCAGTACTTC.

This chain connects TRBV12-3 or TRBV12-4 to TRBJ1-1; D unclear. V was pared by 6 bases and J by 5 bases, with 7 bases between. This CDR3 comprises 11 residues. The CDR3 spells CASRTRTEAFF. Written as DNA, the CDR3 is TGTGCCAGCAGGACTAGGACTGAAGCTTTCTTT.

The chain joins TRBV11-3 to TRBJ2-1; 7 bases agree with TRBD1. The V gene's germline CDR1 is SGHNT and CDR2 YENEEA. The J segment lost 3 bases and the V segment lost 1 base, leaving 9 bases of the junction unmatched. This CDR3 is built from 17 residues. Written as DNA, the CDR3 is TGTGCCAGCAGCTTAGTAATCGGCCAGGGGGACTACAATGAGCAGTTCTTC. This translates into CASSLVIGQGDYNEQFF.

DNA for the CDR3: TGTGCCAGCAGCTTAGTTCACAGGAGCACTGAAGCTTTCTTT. As protein: CASSLVHRSTEAFF. The chain joins TRBV7-8 to TRBJ1-1; tentative D call: TRBD1 (5 bases). Between the trimmed V and J ends, which lost 1 base and 4 bases, there was a span of 10 bases. CDR1 is SGHVS, CDR2 FQNEAQ, per germline. The CDR3 extends over 14 amino acids.

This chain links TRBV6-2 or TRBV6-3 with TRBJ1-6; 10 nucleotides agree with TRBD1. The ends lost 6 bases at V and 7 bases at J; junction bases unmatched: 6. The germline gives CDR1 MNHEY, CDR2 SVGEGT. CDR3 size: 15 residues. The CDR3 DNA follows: TGTGCCAGCAGCCCCCGGGACAGGGGCAATTCACCCCTCCACTTT. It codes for CASSPRDRGNSPLHF.

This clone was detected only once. As DNA, the CDR3 is TGTGCCAGCAGCTTTCTATCTGTACAGACAGGGCGGGAGACCCAGTACTTC. Translation gives CASSFLSVQTGRETQYF. This sequence joins TRBV5-6 and TRBJ2-5; 7 bases are shared with TRBD1. This CDR3 spans 17 amino acids. The J segment lost 5 bases and the V segment lost 2 bases, leaving 15 bases of the junction unmatched. Germline values: CDR1 SGHDT, CDR2 YYEEEE.

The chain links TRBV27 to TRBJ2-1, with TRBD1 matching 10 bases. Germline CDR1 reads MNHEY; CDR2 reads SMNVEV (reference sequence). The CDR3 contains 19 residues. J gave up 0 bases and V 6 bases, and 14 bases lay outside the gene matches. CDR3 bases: TGTGCCAGCAGGCCTTCCGGGACAGGGGTTTCCAGCTCCTACAATGAGCAGTTCTTC. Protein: CASRPSGTGVSSSYNEQFF.

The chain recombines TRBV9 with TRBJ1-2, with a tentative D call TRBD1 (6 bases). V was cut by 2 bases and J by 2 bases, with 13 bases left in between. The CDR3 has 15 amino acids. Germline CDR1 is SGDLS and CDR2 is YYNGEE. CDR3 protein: CASSVPGAGNYGYTF. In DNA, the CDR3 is TGTGCCAGCAGCGTCCCAGGGGCAGGGAACTATGGCTACACCTTC.

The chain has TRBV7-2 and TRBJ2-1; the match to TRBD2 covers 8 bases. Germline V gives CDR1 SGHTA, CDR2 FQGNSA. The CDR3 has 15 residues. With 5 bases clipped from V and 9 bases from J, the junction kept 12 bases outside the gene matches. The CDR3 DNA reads TGTGCCAGCAGCCCCCGGGCGGGGGGAGGGAGTGAGCAGTTCTTC. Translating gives CASSPRAGGGSEQFF.

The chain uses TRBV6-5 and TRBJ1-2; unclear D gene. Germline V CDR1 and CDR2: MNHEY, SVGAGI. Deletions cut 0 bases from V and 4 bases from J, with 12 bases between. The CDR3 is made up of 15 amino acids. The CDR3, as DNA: TGTGCCAGCAGTTACTCTGGTGACGGAGTCTATGGCTACACCTTC. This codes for CASSYSGDGVYGYTF.

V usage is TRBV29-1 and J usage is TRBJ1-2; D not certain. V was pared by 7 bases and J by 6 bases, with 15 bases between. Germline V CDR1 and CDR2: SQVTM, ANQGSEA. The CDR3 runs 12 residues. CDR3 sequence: CSAGYGLHGYTF. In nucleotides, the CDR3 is TGCAGCGCCGGCTACGGGTTACATGGCTACACCTTC.

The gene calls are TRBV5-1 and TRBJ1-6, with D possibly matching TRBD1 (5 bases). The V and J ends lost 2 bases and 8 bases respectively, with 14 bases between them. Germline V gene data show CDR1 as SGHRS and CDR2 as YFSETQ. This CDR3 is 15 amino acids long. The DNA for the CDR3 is TGCGCCAGCAGCTTTCAGGCCGAAGGGGATTCACCCCTCCACTTT. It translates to CASSFQAEGDSPLHF.

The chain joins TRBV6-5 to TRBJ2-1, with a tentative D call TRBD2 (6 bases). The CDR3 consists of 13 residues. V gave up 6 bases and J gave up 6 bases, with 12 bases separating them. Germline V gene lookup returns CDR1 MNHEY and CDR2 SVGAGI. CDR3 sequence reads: CASSEVGGNEQFF. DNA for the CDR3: TGTGCCAGCAGCGAGGTGGGGGGCAATGAGCAGTTCTTC.